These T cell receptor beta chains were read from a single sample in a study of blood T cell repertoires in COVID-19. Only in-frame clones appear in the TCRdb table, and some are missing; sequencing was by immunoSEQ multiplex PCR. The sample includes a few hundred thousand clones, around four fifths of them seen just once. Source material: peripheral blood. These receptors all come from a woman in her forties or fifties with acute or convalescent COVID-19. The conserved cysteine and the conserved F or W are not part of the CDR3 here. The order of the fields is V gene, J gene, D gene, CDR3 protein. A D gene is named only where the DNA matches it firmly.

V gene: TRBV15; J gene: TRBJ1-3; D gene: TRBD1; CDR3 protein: ATSRGQSTGNTIY
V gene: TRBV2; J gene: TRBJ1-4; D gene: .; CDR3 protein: ASSEWGGSNEKLF
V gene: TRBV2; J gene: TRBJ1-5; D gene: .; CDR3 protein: ASDQGNRQPQH
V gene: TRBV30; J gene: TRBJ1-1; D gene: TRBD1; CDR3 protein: AWSPDRGYTGAF
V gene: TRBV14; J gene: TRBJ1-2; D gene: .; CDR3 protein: ASSQDSSDNYYGYT
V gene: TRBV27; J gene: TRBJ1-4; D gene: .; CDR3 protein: ASSLISNEKLF
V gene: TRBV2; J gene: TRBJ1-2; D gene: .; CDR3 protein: AILGTRGVGYT
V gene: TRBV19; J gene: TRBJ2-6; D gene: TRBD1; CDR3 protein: ASKPSGTGGAGANVLT
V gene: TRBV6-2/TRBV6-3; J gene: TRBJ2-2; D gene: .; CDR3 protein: ASSYVQPGRDTGELF
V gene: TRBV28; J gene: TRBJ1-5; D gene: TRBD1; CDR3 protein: ASSPLGDRNSNQPQH
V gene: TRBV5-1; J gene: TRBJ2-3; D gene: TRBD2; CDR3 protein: ASSSLGLAGVTLSTDTQY
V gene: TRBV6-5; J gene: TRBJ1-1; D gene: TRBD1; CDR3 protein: ASRGQGGMNTEAF
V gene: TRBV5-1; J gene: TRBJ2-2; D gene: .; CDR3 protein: ASSLVPGNTGELF
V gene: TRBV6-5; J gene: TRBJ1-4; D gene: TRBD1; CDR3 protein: ASSYRTGGNEKLF
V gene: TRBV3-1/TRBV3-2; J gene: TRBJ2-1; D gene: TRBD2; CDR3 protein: ASSQGFRTSAV
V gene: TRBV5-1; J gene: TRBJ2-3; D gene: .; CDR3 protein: ASSLTGLYTDTQY
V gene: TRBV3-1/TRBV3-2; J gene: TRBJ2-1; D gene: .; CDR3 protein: ASSQVGTSFGDEQF
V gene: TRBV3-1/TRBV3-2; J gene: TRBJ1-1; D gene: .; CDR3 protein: ASSAGGNTEAF
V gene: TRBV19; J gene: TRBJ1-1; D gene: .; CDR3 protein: ASSIADSAF
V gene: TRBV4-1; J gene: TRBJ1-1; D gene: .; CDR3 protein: ASSRERKEAF
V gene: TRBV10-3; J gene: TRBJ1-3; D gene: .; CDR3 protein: AISRGESGNTIY
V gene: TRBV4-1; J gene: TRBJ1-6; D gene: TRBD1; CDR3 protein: ASGTGLLLNSPLH
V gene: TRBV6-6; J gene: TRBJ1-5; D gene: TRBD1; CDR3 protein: ASTHGQGVNQPQH
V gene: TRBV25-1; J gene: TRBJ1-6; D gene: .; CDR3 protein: ASSEPFPGRPLH
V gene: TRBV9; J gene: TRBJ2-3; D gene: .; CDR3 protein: ASSVGTLQTQY
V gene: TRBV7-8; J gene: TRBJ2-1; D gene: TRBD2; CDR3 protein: ASSLGHSGSGNEQF
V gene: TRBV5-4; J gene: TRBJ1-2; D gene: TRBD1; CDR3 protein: ASTTEGAFFYGYT
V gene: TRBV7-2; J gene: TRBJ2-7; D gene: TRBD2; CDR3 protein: ASSLESGREQY
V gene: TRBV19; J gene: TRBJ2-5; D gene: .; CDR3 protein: ASSRRETQY
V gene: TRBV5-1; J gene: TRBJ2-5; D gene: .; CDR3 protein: ASSPGHRAVETQY
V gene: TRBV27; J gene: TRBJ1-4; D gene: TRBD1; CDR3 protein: ASSPGQGTEKLF
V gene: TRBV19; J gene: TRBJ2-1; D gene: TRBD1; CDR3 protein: ASTQLGQQYNEQF
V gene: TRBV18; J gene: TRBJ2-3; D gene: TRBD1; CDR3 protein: ASSLAGTGGIYTQY
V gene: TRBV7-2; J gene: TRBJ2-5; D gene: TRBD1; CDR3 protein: ASSLGGQSQETQY
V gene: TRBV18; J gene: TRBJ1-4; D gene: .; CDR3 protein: ASSFRQAEEKLF
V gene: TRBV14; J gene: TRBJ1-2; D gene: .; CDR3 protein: ASSQSRNYGYT
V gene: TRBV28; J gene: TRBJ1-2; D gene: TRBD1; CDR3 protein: ASSSAGGIDGYT
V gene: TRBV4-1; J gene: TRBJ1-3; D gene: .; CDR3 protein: ASSWRGDSGNTIY
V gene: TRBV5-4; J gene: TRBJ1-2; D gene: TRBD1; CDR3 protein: ASSVGDRDYGYT
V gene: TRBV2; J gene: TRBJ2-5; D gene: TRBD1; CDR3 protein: ASSTDRGQETQY
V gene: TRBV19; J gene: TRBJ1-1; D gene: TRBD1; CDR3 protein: ASSNPTGITEAF
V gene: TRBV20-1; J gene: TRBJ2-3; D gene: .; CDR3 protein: SAILTDTQY
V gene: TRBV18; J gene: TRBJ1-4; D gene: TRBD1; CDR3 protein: ASSPRTGSEKLF
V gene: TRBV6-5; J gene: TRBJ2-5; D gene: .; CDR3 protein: ASSYRDGETQY
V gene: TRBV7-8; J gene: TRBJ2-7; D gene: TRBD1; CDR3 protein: ASSLGTGSYEQY
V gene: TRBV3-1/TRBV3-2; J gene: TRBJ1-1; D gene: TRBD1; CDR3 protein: ASSLTGGAGNTEAF
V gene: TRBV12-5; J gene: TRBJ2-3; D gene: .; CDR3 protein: ASTRDTDTQY
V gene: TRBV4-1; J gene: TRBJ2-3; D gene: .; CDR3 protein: ASSQEEQGADTQY